The 27 T cell receptor beta chains reported below all come from one sample, sequenced in a study of human T cells and chemical hapten exposure. TCRdb fed the RACE reads into MiXCR, producing one record per CDR3 protein. The sample lists some 330,000 distinct CDR3 sequences, 5.5% seen once, with 7% to 10% in the top ten. Documented time point: pre-sensitization, week 0. Treatment noted: therapeutic diphenylcyclopropenone sensitization with weekly scalp DPC. Material: whole blood, obtained in connection with sensitization to the hapten diphenylcyclopropenone (DPC). The receptors come from a woman aged 18 to 35 with alopecia areata. Some clones in this sample may be carry-over from other donors' samples.

This rearrangement joins TRBV7-9 to TRBJ2-1; D uncertain. V gave up 5 bases and J gave up 2 bases, with 10 bases separating them. CDR3 length: 14 amino acids. The germline gives CDR1 SEHNR, CDR2 FQNEAQ (reference sequence). The CDR3 is CASSPERAYNEQFF. The CDR3 DNA follows: TGTGCCAGCAGCCCAGAACGGGCCTACAATGAGCAGTTCTTC.

The V and J genes are TRBV13 and TRBJ1-1; no clear D. This CDR3 is 15 amino acids long. Germline values: CDR1 PRHDT, CDR2 FYEKMQ (reference sequence). Between the trimmed V and J ends, which lost 2 bases and 2 bases, there was a span of 12 bases. CDR3 in DNA: TGTGCCAGCAGCTTATCAGGAGAGGGAAACACTGAAGCTTTCTTT. Protein sequence: CASSLSGEGNTEAFF. The whole variable domain, remainder taken from reference TRBV13 and TRBJ1-1, is AAGVIQSPRHLIKEKRETATLKCYPIPRHDTVYWYQQGPGQDPQFLISFYEKMQSDKGSIPDRFSAQQFSDYHSELNMSSLELGDSALYFCASSLSGEGNTEAFFGQGTRLTVV.

The chain carries TRBV6-5 and TRBJ1-6; 8 bases fit TRBD1. The junction had 5 bases not matched to a gene; V was cut back by 0 bases and J by 10 bases. The CDR3 contains 15 residues. Germline V lookup: CDR1 MNHEY, CDR2 SVGAGI. This CDR3 is CASSYSDRVYSPLHF. The CDR3 DNA sequence: TGTGCCAGCAGTTACTCGGACAGGGTATACTCACCCCTCCACTTT.

This clonotype was detected a few times. The chain recombines TRBV5-4 with TRBJ1-1; TRBD1 matches 8 bases. This CDR3 is 13 amino acids long. With V trimmed by 2 bases and J by 10 bases, 7 bases remained unmatched. From germline, CDR1 is SGHNT and CDR2 YYREEE (reference sequence). This CDR3 reads CASSFWTGLGAFF. CDR3 in DNA: TGTGCCAGCAGCTTTTGGACAGGGCTTGGAGCTTTCTTT.

This clonotype was counted between two and nine times. J is TRBJ1-1 and V is TRBV6-2 or TRBV6-3; no clear D. The germline V gene has CDR1 MNHEY and CDR2 SVGEGT. V lost 5 bases and J lost 7, with 14 bases in between. There are 13 residues in the CDR3. The CDR3 sequence is CASSQSGIGEAFF. The CDR3 nucleotides read TGTGCCAGCAGTCAATCGGGGATTGGTGAAGCTTTCTTT.

V and J are TRBV12-3 or TRBV12-4 and TRBJ1-4, with 8 bases matching TRBD1. Losses at the gene ends were 6 bases for V and 8 bases for J; bases not matched to a gene: 11. The CDR3 covers 15 residues. This chain's CDR3 is CASSLGQGAREKLFF. The CDR3 DNA reads TGTGCCAGCAGCCTGGGGCAGGGGGCAAGGGAAAAACTGTTTTTT.

The chain recombines TRBV20-1 with TRBJ2-1, with D unclear. The CDR3 contains 11 residues. Germline values: CDR1 DFQATT, CDR2 SNEGSKA (reference sequence). Deletions cut 3 bases from V and 8 bases from J, with 8 bases between. The CDR3 DNA sequence: TGCAGTGCTAGCCCCGGCGATGAGCAGTTCTTC. It is translated as CSASPGDEQFF.

This clonotype occurred many times. CDR3 nucleotide sequence: TGTGCCAGCAGTGAGAATCTAGCGAAGTACTTC. This codes for CASSENLAKYF. The chain carries TRBV2 and TRBJ2-7, with a weak D call TRBD2 (6 bases). V shed 3 bases and J shed 11 bases, with 11 bases lying between them. The germline V gene has CDR1 SNHLY and CDR2 FYNNEI. The length of the CDR3 is 11 residues.

The chain links TRBV9 to TRBJ1-6; 8 bases are a match to TRBD1. The trim removed 3 bases at V and 11 bases at J, leaving 10 bases unmatched. The CDR3 extends over 15 amino acids. Looked up from germline, CDR1 is SGDLS and CDR2 is YYNGEE. This chain's CDR3 is CASSAEQGGKTPLHF. CDR3 bases: TGTGCCAGCAGCGCCGAACAGGGGGGAAAGACACCCCTCCACTTT.

This clonotype was seen ten or more times. The chain has TRBV29-1 and TRBJ1-1; D gene uncertain. CDR1 and CDR2 (germline): SQVTM, ANQGSEA. V lost 5 bases and J lost 1, with 5 bases in between. The CDR3 is 11 amino acids. CDR3 sequence reads: CSVHRNTEAFF. DNA for the CDR3: TGCAGCGTTCACAGGAACACTGAAGCTTTCTTT.

The CDR3 is CASSRLAGGPGEQFF. The CDR3 nucleotides are TGTGCCAGCAGCCGCCTAGCGGGGGGGCCCGGTGAGCAGTTCTTC. This sequence joins TRBV3-1 and TRBJ2-1; 12 bases line up with TRBD2. V lost 4 bases, J lost 9 bases, and 7 bases stayed unmatched. Germline CDR1 LGHDT, CDR2 YNNKEL (reference sequence). This CDR3 has 15 amino acids.

This clonotype was counted a few times. The chain couples TRBV14 to TRBJ2-2; 7 nucleotides align to TRBD1. V lost 5 bases to trimming and J lost 3 bases; unmatched junction nucleotides: 3. The CDR3 consists of 14 residues. Germline-derived CDR1 and CDR2 are SGHDN and FVKESK. The CDR3 region has the DNA TGTGCCAGCAGCAAGGGGGCGTACACCGGGGAGCTGTTTTTT. Residues: CASSKGAYTGELFF.

This clonotype occurred many times. The chain couples TRBV5-1 to TRBJ2-5; TRBD1 matches 11 bases. J was trimmed by 4 bases and V by 4 bases; bases with no gene match: 3. The CDR3 spans 14 residues. Germline values: CDR1 SGHRS, CDR2 YFSETQ. In DNA, the CDR3 is TGCGCCAGCAGCCTGGACAGGGGGCGAGAGACCCAGTACTTC. It translates to CASSLDRGRETQYF.

This clonotype occurred many times. As DNA, the CDR3 is TGTGCCAGCAGCTCTCAGGCGGGCACTGAAGCTTTCTTT. Translating it yields CASSSQAGTEAFF. V usage is TRBV7-2 and J usage is TRBJ1-1, with D hard to call. V lost 4 bases and J lost 4, with 10 bases in between. Germline CDR1 SGHTA, CDR2 FQGNSA. The CDR3 spans 13 residues.

This chain uses TRBV25-1 with TRBJ1-2; D gene uncertain. This CDR3 is 13 amino acids long. The V gene lost 1 base and the J gene lost 6 bases, with 9 bases spanning the gap. CDR1 and CDR2 (germline): MGHDK, SYGVNS. The CDR3 nucleotides read TGTGCCAGCAGTGAATTTGCGGTGGATGGCTACACCTTC. This codes for CASSEFAVDGYTF.

Ten or more counts support this clonotype. This chain uses TRBV12-3 or TRBV12-4 with TRBJ1-4; tentative D call: TRBD1 (6 bases). Trimming left V 2 bases short and J 6 bases short, with 13 bases between. The CDR3 covers 15 residues. The CDR3 nucleotides read TGTGCCAGCAGTTTAACCCAGGGGAGGGATGAAAAACTGTTTTTT. It yields the protein CASSLTQGRDEKLFF.

This clonotype has more than one count but fewer than ten. This sequence joins TRBV4-2 and TRBJ2-1, with D tentatively TRBD2 (5 bases). Germline CDR1 is LGHNA and CDR2 is YNFKEQ. The CDR3 covers 14 residues. The germline V and J ends were trimmed by 1 base and 7 bases, with 11 bases remaining between them. CDR3: CASSQVASRNEQFF. The CDR3 DNA sequence: TGTGCCAGCAGCCAAGTAGCGTCGAGGAATGAGCAGTTCTTC.

This clonotype showed up just a few times. DNA for the CDR3: TGTGCCAGCTCAAGGGGCCTGAGCAATCAGCCCCAGCATTTT. Translated, it gives CASSRGLSNQPQHF. The chain joins TRBV18 to TRBJ1-5; perhaps TRBD1 as D (5 bases). In germline, CDR1 is KGHSH, CDR2 LQKENI. The CDR3 spans 14 residues. Trimming pared 5 bases from V and 1 base from J, leaving 9 bases between.

Many counts were recorded for this clonotype. This chain links TRBV28 with TRBJ2-7, with 8 bases lining up with TRBD1. CDR3 length: 14 residues. J gave up 7 bases and V 4 bases, and 9 bases lay outside the gene matches. The V gene's germline CDR1 is MDHEN and CDR2 SYDVKM. For the CDR3, the DNA is TGTGCCAGCAGTTCCCTTGTCCGGGACAGGGAGCAGTACTTC. It codes for CASSSLVRDREQYF.

This clonotype was detected ten times or more. This chain uses TRBV28 with TRBJ1-5; D is perhaps TRBD1 (5 bases). Germline loops: CDR1 MDHEN, CDR2 SYDVKM. V gave up 3 bases and J gave up 2 bases, with 11 bases separating them. The CDR3 length is 15 residues. This CDR3 reads CASSFSSGGNQPQHF. The CDR3 DNA sequence: TGTGCCAGCAGTTTTTCATCGGGGGGCAATCAGCCCCAGCATTTT.

This clonotype was seen many times. This chain uses TRBV4-1 with TRBJ2-2, with D maybe TRBD2 (6 bases). This CDR3 is built from 15 residues. Germline V gene data show CDR1 as MGHRA and CDR2 as YSYEKL. V dropped 3 bases and J dropped 5 bases, with 13 bases sitting between them. The CDR3 DNA follows: TGCGCCAGCAGCCAGGCGTGGAGGGAAACCGGGGAGCTGTTTTTT. This encodes CASSQAWRETGELFF.

This clonotype was seen at least ten times. The chain recombines TRBV27 with TRBJ1-4, with a weak D call TRBD1 (6 bases). The germline gives CDR1 MNHEY, CDR2 SMNVEV (reference sequence). The length of the CDR3 is 16 residues. Trimming shortened V by 5 bases and J by 0 bases, and 13 bases separated the two germline ends. CDR3 region: CASSPYYRATNEKLFF. DNA of the CDR3: TGTGCCAGCAGTCCATACTACAGGGCAACTAATGAAAAACTGTTTTTT.

This clonotype was detected only a few times. The chain is built from TRBV6-5 and TRBJ2-3, with 9 bases fitting TRBD1. The CDR3 covers 16 residues. V lost 0 bases, J lost 2 bases, and 3 bases stayed unmatched. Germline CDR1 MNHEY, CDR2 SVGAGI. The CDR3 loop is CASSYSWTGATDTQYF. DNA of the CDR3: TGTGCCAGCAGTTACTCCTGGACAGGGGCCACAGATACGCAGTATTTT.

This clonotype was recorded a few times. V and J are TRBV24-1 and TRBJ2-3; possibly TRBD1 for D (6 bases). There are 14 residues in the CDR3. Trimming pared 2 bases from V and 4 bases from J, leaving 9 bases between. CDR1 and CDR2 from the germline V gene are KGHDR and SFDVKD. CDR3 coding DNA: TGTGCCACCAGTGATTCCAGGGGATCAGATACGCAGTATTTT. This sequence encodes CATSDSRGSDTQYF.

The genes are TRBV2 and TRBJ1-1; D is ambiguous. Trimming cost V 6 bases and J 1 base, with 9 bases left between them. The CDR3 totals 13 residues. Germline V gene data show CDR1 as SNHLY and CDR2 as FYNNEI. The CDR3 DNA reads TGTGCCAGCAGGGACGGCCGGAACACTGAAGCTTTCTTT. Protein sequence: CASRDGRNTEAFF.

This clonotype was observed a few times. The chain is built from TRBV12-3 or TRBV12-4 and TRBJ2-1; possible D gene TRBD1, 5 bases. The CDR3 has 15 amino acids. V was cut by 7 bases and J by 7 bases, with 20 bases left in between. Written as DNA, the CDR3 is TGTGCCAGCATCTTAGGCAGGGTTAAGGGGAATGAGCAGTTCTTC. Encoded protein: CASILGRVKGNEQFF.

The chain couples TRBV10-3 to TRBJ1-2; weak D call: TRBD1 (5 bases). This CDR3 is 13 amino acids long. Trimming took 0 bases from V and 7 from J, leaving 9 bases between them. Germline CDR1 ENHRY, CDR2 SYGVKD. CDR3: CAISESLGVGYTF. In nucleotides, the CDR3 is TGTGCCATCAGTGAGTCGCTAGGGGTTGGCTACACCTTC.